This T cell receptor beta chain stems from a study of blood T cell repertoires in COVID-19. Germline V gene data show CDR1 as MNHNY and CDR2 as SVGAGI (reference sequence). The CDR3 is 15 amino acids. The junction had 3 bases not matched to a gene; V was cut back by 0 bases and J by 4 bases. TCRdb keeps only in-frame clones here, not all; method: immunoSEQ multiplex PCR. This repertoire shows just under 65,000 clones, 80% to 90% found once; its top ten account for roughly 6.7%. The TCR originated in a human donor in a cohort sampled during active COVID-19. The chain is built from TRBV6-6 and TRBJ1-5, with 7 bases lining up with TRBD1. Sequencing was done on a sample of peripheral blood. The chain's CDR3 is CASSYSGTENQPQHF. CDR3 in DNA: TGTGCCAGCAGTTACTCCGGGACAGAGAATCAGCCCCAGCATTTT.